Shown below are 14 T cell receptor beta chains from a single sample sequenced in a study of Tregs in tolerant kidney transplant recipients. Profiled with immunoSEQ multiplex PCR; TCRdb holds only in-frame clones, not every one. This table lists 45,000 to 55,000 clones. The specimen comprised CD4+ T cells from blood, sampled before the transplant. The receptors stem from a human donor who received a combined kidney and bone marrow transplant.

About this clone: The CDR3 goes on 3 residues after the read ends, and that part is filled in from the germline J gene. The J gene is TRBJ1-4, the V gene TRBV19; TRBD1 agrees at 7 bases. Losses at the gene ends were 4 bases for V and 6 bases for J; bases not matched to a gene: 8. The CDR3 has 15 amino acids. Germline-derived CDR1 and CDR2 are LNHDA and SQIVND (reference sequence). This chain's CDR3 is CASSRLTGVDEKLFF. CDR3 DNA, as far as it was read: TGTGCCAGTAGTAGACTAACAGGGGTAGATGAAAAA.

Of note for this clone: Read data end 3 residues before the CDR3 end; the end is taken from the germline J gene. The V call is TRBV19, the J call TRBJ2-2; 9 bases line up with TRBD2. The CDR3 is 15 residues long. Germline-derived CDR1 and CDR2 are LNHDA and SQIVND (reference sequence). The junction had 4 bases not matched to a gene; V was cut back by 3 bases and J by 5 bases. The CDR3 DNA, read in part, is TGTGCCAGTAGTATTCTAGCGGGACTGACCGGGGAG. The encoded protein is CASSILAGLTGE. The entire CDR3 protein is CASSILAGLTGELFF. The variable domain in full, completed from reference TRBV19 and TRBJ2-2, reads DGGITQSPKYLFRKEGQNVTLSCEQNLNHDAMYWYRQDPGQGLRLIYYSQIVNDFQKGDIAEGYSVSREKKESFPLTVTSAQKNPTAFYLCASSILAGLTGELFFGEGSRLTVL.

Details on this clone: The read comes to an end 3 residues before the CDR3 does, leaving the germline J gene to fill in the end. The chain has TRBV29-1 and TRBJ1-3; no definite D call. Trimming cost V 5 bases and J 0 bases, with 8 bases left between them. This CDR3 spans 13 amino acids. Germline values: CDR1 SQVTM, CDR2 ANQGSEA. The DNA read from the CDR3 is TGCAGCGTTAAGTTACACTCTGGAAACACC. Its protein product is CSVKLHSGNT. The whole CDR3 sequence is CSVKLHSGNTIYF.

Worth noting for this clone: Coverage ceases 3 residues before the CDR3 finishes, and the germline J gene fills in the end. The genes are TRBV11-2 and TRBJ1-1, with D unclear. CDR3 length equals 14 residues. Per germline, CDR1 SGHAT and CDR2 FQNNGV. Trimming shortened V by 6 bases and J by 4 bases, and 15 bases separated the two germline ends. The CDR3 is CASRPRRAGTEAFF. CDR3 DNA, as far as it was read: TGTGCCAGCAGACCTCGTCGGGCGGGCACTGAA.

Details on this clone: The sequence runs out 3 residues before the end of the CDR3; the remainder is reconstructed from the germline J gene. This sequence joins TRBV5-1 and TRBJ2-3, with D unclear. The germline V and J ends were trimmed by 1 base and 6 bases, with 15 bases remaining between them. Germline V gene sequence: CDR1 SGHRS, CDR2 YFSETQ. The CDR3 is made up of 15 amino acids. The CDR3 DNA, read in part, is TGCGCCAGCAGCTTGTCACACGGAGAAGGGGATACG. It translates to CASSLSHGEGDT. The complete CDR3 sequence is CASSLSHGEGDTQYF. The full variable domain, with the rest looked up from reference TRBV5-1 and TRBJ2-3, is KAGVTQTPRYLIKTRGQQVTLSCSPISGHRSVSWYQQTPGQGLQFLFEYFSETQRNKGNFPGRFSGRQFSNSRSEMNVSTLELGDSALYLCASSLSHGEGDTQYFGPGTRLTVL.

Turning to this clone: The read ends 3 residues early relative to the CDR3; the germline J gene fills the gap. The chain couples TRBV30 to TRBJ2-7; TRBD2 aligns across 8 bases. The J segment lost 6 bases and the V segment lost 0 bases, leaving 7 bases of the junction unmatched. Germline V lookup: CDR1 GTSNPN, CDR2 SVGIG (reference sequence). The CDR3 has 14 residues. CDR3 sequence reads: CAWSVGAGVPEQYF. The covered CDR3 bases are TGTGCCTGGAGTGTAGGAGCGGGAGTCCCCGAG. The variable domain in full, with the rest retrieved from reference TRBV30 and TRBJ2-7, is SQTIHQWPATLVQPVGSPLSLECTVEGTSNPNLYWYRQAAGRGLQLLFYSVGIGQISSEVPQNLSASRPQDRQFILSSKKLLLSDSGFYLCAWSVGAGVPEQYFGPGTRLTVT.

For this clone: The CDR3 goes on 3 residues after the read ends, and that part is filled in from the germline J gene. J is TRBJ1-5 and V is TRBV2; 12 bases agree with TRBD1. CDR3 length: 14 residues. V trimming: 9 bases; J trimming: 7 bases; junction bases outside the gene matches: 7. Germline CDR1 is SNHLY and CDR2 is FYNNEI. CDR3 DNA, as far as it was read: TGTGCCAGTGCCGGGACAGGGGGCCGGCAGCCC. Its protein is CASAGTGGRQP. The entire CDR3 protein reads CASAGTGGRQPQHF.

Turning to this clone: The CDR3 extends 3 residues past the end of the read, so its final part is completed from the germline J gene. V and J are TRBV20-1 and TRBJ2-5; D possibly corresponds to TRBD1 (5 bases). V lost 4 bases and J lost 4, with 7 bases in between. The CDR3 covers 11 residues. CDR1 is DFQATT and CDR2 is SNEGSKA in the germline V gene (reference sequence). The part of the CDR3 DNA that was read is TGCAGTGCTAATCAGGGAGAGACC. As protein: CSANQGET. The full CDR3 is CSANQGETQYF.

Concerning this clone itself: Sequencing ends 3 residues short of the CDR3 end; the germline J gene provides the rest. The chain couples TRBV2 to TRBJ2-4, with a tentative D call TRBD2 (5 bases). The CDR3 is made up of 15 amino acids. The V end lost 6 bases, the J end lost 8 bases, and 20 bases lay between the germline ends. Germline V CDR1 and CDR2: SNHLY, FYNNEI. Incomplete CDR3 DNA: TGTGCCAGCAGGGTATCCAGAGGGCAGGAGGACATT. This sequence encodes CASRVSRGQEDI. The entire CDR3 protein is CASRVSRGQEDIQYF. The full variable domain, with the rest looked up from reference TRBV2 and TRBJ2-4, is EPEVTQTPSHQVTQMGQEVILRCVPISNHLYFYWYRQILGQKVEFLVSFYNNEISEKSEIFDDQFSVERPDGSNFTLKIRSTKLEDSAMYFCASRVSRGQEDIQYFGAGTRLSVL.

A word on this clone: The CDR3 is cut off 3 residues early in the read; its end comes from the germline J gene. The chain employs TRBV5-1 and TRBJ2-2; 8 positions agree with TRBD1. Unmatched junction bases numbered 5, after V lost 4 bases and J lost 0 bases. The CDR3 totals 16 residues. Per the germline V gene, CDR1 is SGHRS and CDR2 is YFSETQ. The CDR3 loop is CASSTGQGPNTGELFF. The sequenced part of the CDR3 DNA is TGCGCCAGCAGCACCGGACAGGGACCGAACACCGGGGAG.

Comments on this clone: The CDR3 goes on 3 residues after the read ends, and that part is filled in from the germline J gene. This chain links TRBV6-2 or TRBV6-3 with TRBJ2-7; D gene uncertain. The ends were cut back, 2 bases at V and 3 bases at J, with 11 bases in the middle. The CDR3 has 14 residues. The germline CDR1 and CDR2 sequences are MNHEY and SVGEGT. The CDR3 here is CASSYPSNVYEQYF. The part of the CDR3 DNA that was read is TGTGCCAGCAGTTACCCCAGTAATGTCTACGAG.

CDR3 region: CASRLVVRGTEAFF. The CDR3 bases that were read are TGCGCCAGCAGACTCGTTGTTCGGGGCACTGAA. The chain links TRBV5-1 to TRBJ1-1, with D uncertain. The CDR3 extends 3 residues past the end of the read, so its final part is completed from the germline J gene. This CDR3 is 14 amino acids long. CDR1 and CDR2 from the germline V gene are SGHRS and YFSETQ. V was shortened by 5 bases and J by 4 bases, with 15 bases between the two germline ends.

About this clone: With the read ending 3 residues before the CDR3 end, the germline J gene is used to fill in that end. The chain has TRBV18 and TRBJ2-1; TRBD2 is a possible D gene (5 bases). This CDR3 has 12 residues. V gave up 3 bases and J gave up 6 bases, with 6 bases separating them. The germline CDR1 and CDR2 sequences are KGHSH and LQKENI. CDR3 loop: CASSPSGNEQFF. Incomplete CDR3 DNA: TGTGCCAGCTCACCGAGCGGCAATGAG.

To note about this clone: Read coverage stops 3 residues before the CDR3 terminus; the germline J gene supplies the remainder. This chain connects TRBV30 to TRBJ2-1, with TRBD2 as a possible D gene (6 bases). Trimming pared 5 bases from V and 4 bases from J, leaving 18 bases between. Germline V gene data show CDR1 as GTSNPN and CDR2 as SVGIG (reference sequence). This CDR3 contains 15 residues. The DNA read from the CDR3 is TGTGCCTGGCGCCGTAGCGGAGTCGGGTACAATGAG. It translates to CAWRRSGVGYNE. The full CDR3 reads CAWRRSGVGYNEQFF.